This T cell receptor beta chain was recovered during a study of shared clonotypes between healthy human individuals. About the study: A donor's plate count was three for CD4 naive and three for CD4 memory; CD8 naive had two and CD8 memory one.

Terminally differentiated effector memory CD45RA+ cells were excluded by CCR7 positive selection of CD45RO-negative cells. Study observations and caveats: Sequencing depth was expected to affect clonotype sharing among donors.

Deep-level settings were used for running the assay. An even split of each subset's genomic DNA across several immunoSEQ plates was performed. Here immunoSEQ multiplex PCR was the method, and the copy in TCRdb shows in-frame clones only, minus some. The sample shows around 1,900,000 clones, 85% to 95% of them seen only once. Regarding this clone: Antigen unknown.

The sequence was obtained from a young man in good health. Some clones in this sample may be carry-over from other donors' samples. The sequenced sample consisted of naive CD8+ T cells from PBMCs.

The CDR3 DNA reads as TGCAGCGTTAACCCCGGGACTAGCGGGACGGATGAGCAGTTCTTC. It encodes CSVNPGTSGTDEQFF. The chain employs TRBV29-1 and TRBJ2-1; TRBD2 matches at 13 bases. The CDR3 is made up of 15 amino acids. From germline, CDR1 is SQVTM and CDR2 ANQGSEA. The junction had 9 bases not matched to a gene; V was cut back by 5 bases and J by 8 bases.